This TCR beta chain derives from a study of blood T cell repertoires in COVID-19. Whole-study context: Samples taken during acute and convalescent COVID-19 were collected in the United States, Italy and Spain. Sources were T cells, B-cell-depleted T cells, or PBMCs; the material itself was cDNA or gDNA.

Germline CDR1 reads SNHLY; CDR2 reads FYNNEI. J lost 8 bases, V lost 8 bases, and 18 bases had no gene match. CDR3 length equals 16 residues. Original handling: Nucleated cell number was recorded as an estimate derived from reference gene primer amplification. Generated by immunoSEQ multiplex PCR, the TCRdb table keeps only in-frame clones and is missing some. Clone size and V and J calls were adopted from that table, with D and trimming inferred from the DNA. The sample has 300,000 to 350,000 clones, about 93% seen once; the top ten hold approximately 3.5%. This clonotype was obtained from a woman under 30 who had recovered from COVID-19. J is TRBJ2-1 and V is TRBV2, with TRBD2 matching over 7 bases. The specimen sequenced was peripheral blood. CDR3 protein: CASGGDDAGLSDEQFF. The CDR3 nucleotides are TGTGCCAGCGGGGGGGACGACGCGGGCTTGAGCGATGAGCAGTTCTTC.